The rows below give T cell receptor beta chains drawn from one sample of a study of blood T cell repertoires in COVID-19. Assay used: immunoSEQ multiplex PCR; TCRdb lists only in-frame clones, some missing. The table lists 380,000 or so clones, approximately 86% of them singletons. The sequenced sample was peripheral blood. The receptors derive from a woman aged 60-75 years with COVID-19, enrolled during active disease. The CDR3 runs from the conserved cysteine through the conserved F or W. Each record gives: J gene, CDR3 length, V gene, D gene, clone size, CDR3 DNA, CDR3 protein. D genes are given only for firm matches. Size is omitted from some rows. Given values are once, few, many or a class for expanded clones.

>TRBJ2-6|17|TRBV6-1|.|few
TGTGCCAGCAGTGAAGCGTGGCGGTCCTCTGGGGCCAACGTCCTGACTTTC
CASSEAWRSSGANVLTF
>TRBJ2-3|16|TRBV9|.|.
TGTGCCAGCAGCCCTTGGGGCGCCCCGAGCACAGATACGCAGTATTTT
CASSPWGAPSTDTQYF
>TRBJ2-5|15|TRBV6-5|TRBD2|.
TGTGCCAGCAGCGATGGACTAGCGGGGTATGAGACCCAGTACTTC
CASSDGLAGYETQYF
>TRBJ1-1|11|TRBV20-1|.|.
TGCAGTGCTCAAAAGGACTTTGAAGCTTTCTTT
CSAQKDFEAFF
>TRBJ1-1|14|TRBV5-1|.|.
TGCGCCAGCAGCCCGGGCGGGGCGGACACTGAAGCTTTCTTT
CASSPGGADTEAFF
>TRBJ2-2|15|TRBV5-4|.|.
TGTGCCAGCAGCTCACCGGGACTCAGTACCGGGGAGCTGTTTTTT
CASSSPGLSTGELFF
>TRBJ1-5|16|TRBV7-7|TRBD1|few
TGTGCCAGCACAGACAGGGGAGATCGTAGCAATCAGCCCCAGCATTTT
CASTDRGDRSNQPQHF
>TRBJ2-3|17|TRBV7-2|TRBD2|.
TGTGCCAGCAGTCGACGTGGGATAGCGGGGGGGCCAGATACGCAGTATTTT
CASSRRGIAGGPDTQYF
>TRBJ2-1|20|TRBV3-1/TRBV3-2|TRBD1|.
TGTGCCAGCAGCCAAGAGAGGACAGGGGCGGAATCGAGCTCCTACAATGAGCAGTTCTTC
CASSQERTGAESSSYNEQFF
>TRBJ1-2|15|TRBV6-5|TRBD1|.
TGTGCCAGCAGTTACTCTGGGACAGGCTACTATGGCTACACCTTC
CASSYSGTGYYGYTF
>TRBJ2-7|13|TRBV12-3/TRBV12-4|TRBD2|.
TGTGCCAGCAGTTTGGGGGGGAGCGACGAGCAGTACTTC
CASSLGGSDEQYF
>TRBJ1-2|15|TRBV18|.|.
TGTGCCAGCTCACCACCGGGCCGACCCCCGGATGGCTACACCTTC
CASSPPGRPPDGYTF
>TRBJ2-3|13|TRBV7-3|.|.
TGTGCCAGCAGCGTGAGGTCTTTAGACGCGCAGTATTTT
CASSVRSLDAQYF
>TRBJ1-2|15|TRBV9|TRBD1|.
TGTGCCAGCAGCCCCCGGACAGGGGCTAACTATGGCTACACCTTC
CASSPRTGANYGYTF
>TRBJ2-6|16|TRBV19|.|.
TGTGCCAGTAGTATAAAGTGGCACTCTGGGGCCAACGTCCTGACTTTC
CASSIKWHSGANVLTF
>TRBJ1-1|14|TRBV4-3|.|once
TGCGCCAGCAGCCAAGGGCCCCCTAGAAGTGAAGCTTTCTTT
CASSQGPPRSEAFF
>TRBJ2-7|12|TRBV29-1|.|.
TGCAGCGTTATAGCGGTCGGGGACGAGCAGTACTTC
CSVIAVGDEQYF
>TRBJ1-3|15|TRBV4-3|.|.
TGCGCCAGCAGCCAAGGCGGGGGTGCAGGAAACACCATATATTTT
CASSQGGGAGNTIYF
>TRBJ2-5|12|TRBV7-9|.|.
TGTGCCAGCAGCCCGGCGGGAGAGACCCAGTACTTC
CASSPAGETQYF
>TRBJ2-2|12|TRBV15|.|.
TGTGCCACCAGCAGAGTAACCGGGGAGCTGTTTTTT
CATSRVTGELFF
>TRBJ2-7|14|TRBV27|.|once
TGTGCCAGCAGTTTATGGGACGGAACAGGGGAGCAGTACTTC
CASSLWDGTGEQYF
>TRBJ2-3|16|TRBV30|TRBD2|few
TGTGCCTGGAGTTCCTCCGGGACTAGCGGGTCTGATACGCAGTATTTT
CAWSSSGTSGSDTQYF
>TRBJ2-1|17|TRBV5-1|.|.
TGCGCCAGCAGCTTGGGGACAGGCGGGGTGAGGGACAATGAGCAGTTCTTC
CASSLGTGGVRDNEQFF
>TRBJ2-1|19|TRBV2|TRBD2|.
TGTGCCAGCACCGCACTACTTTTAAACCTAGCGGGCCGAGGTAATGAGCAGTTCTTC
CASTALLLNLAGRGNEQFF
>TRBJ2-1|17|TRBV7-8|TRBD2|few
TGTGCCAGCACCCACCCTGTGGGGCGGGGGTCCTACAATGAGCAGTTCTTC
CASTHPVGRGSYNEQFF
>TRBJ2-7|16|TRBV19|.|.
TGTGCCAGTAACGCCTACGGTGGGCGAGGGTATTACGAGCAGTACTTC
CASNAYGGRGYYEQYF